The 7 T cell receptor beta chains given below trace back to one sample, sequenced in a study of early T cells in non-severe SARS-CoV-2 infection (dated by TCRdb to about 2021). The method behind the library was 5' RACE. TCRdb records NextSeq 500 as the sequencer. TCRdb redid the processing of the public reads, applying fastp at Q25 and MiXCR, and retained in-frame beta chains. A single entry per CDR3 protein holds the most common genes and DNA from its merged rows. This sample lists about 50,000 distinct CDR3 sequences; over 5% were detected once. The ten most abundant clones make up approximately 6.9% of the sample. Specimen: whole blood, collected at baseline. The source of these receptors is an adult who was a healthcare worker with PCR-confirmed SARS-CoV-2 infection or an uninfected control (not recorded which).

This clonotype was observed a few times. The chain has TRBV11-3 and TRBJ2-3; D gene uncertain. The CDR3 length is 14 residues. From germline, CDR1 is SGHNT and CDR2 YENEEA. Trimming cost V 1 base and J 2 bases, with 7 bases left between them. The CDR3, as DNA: TGTGCCAGCAGCTTAGGACACCTCACAGATACGCAGTATTTT. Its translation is CASSLGHLTDTQYF.

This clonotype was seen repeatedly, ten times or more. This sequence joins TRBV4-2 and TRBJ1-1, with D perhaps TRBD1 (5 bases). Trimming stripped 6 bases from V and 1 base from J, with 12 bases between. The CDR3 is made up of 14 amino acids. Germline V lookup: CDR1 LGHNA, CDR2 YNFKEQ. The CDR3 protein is CASSLGPQNTEAFF. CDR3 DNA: TGTGCCAGCAGTCTGGGACCGCAGAACACTGAAGCTTTCTTT.

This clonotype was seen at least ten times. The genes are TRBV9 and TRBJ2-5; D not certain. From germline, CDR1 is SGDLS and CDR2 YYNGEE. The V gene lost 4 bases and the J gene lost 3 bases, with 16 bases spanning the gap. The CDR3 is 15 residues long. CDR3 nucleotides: TGTGCCAGCAGCCTTGGGCTAGTAACGGAAGAGACCCAGTACTTC. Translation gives CASSLGLVTEETQYF. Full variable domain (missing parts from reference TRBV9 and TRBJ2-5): DSGVTQTPKHLITATGQRVTLRCSPRSGDLSVYWYQQSLDQGLQFLIQYYNGEERAKGNILERFSAQQFPDLHSELNLSSLELGDSALYFCASSLGLVTEETQYFGPGTRLLVL.

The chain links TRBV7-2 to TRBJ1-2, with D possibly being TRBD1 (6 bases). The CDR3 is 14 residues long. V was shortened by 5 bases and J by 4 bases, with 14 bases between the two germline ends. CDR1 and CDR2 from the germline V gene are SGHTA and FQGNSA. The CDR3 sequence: CASSRDRSLYGYTF. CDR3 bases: TGTGCCAGCAGCCGCGACAGGTCCCTCTATGGCTACACCTTC.

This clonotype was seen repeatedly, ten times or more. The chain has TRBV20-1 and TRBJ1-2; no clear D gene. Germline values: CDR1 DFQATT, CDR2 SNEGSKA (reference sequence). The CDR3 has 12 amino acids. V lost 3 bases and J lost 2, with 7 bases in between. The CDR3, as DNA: TGCAGTGCTAGGGGCGACAACTATGGCTACACCTTC. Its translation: CSARGDNYGYTF.

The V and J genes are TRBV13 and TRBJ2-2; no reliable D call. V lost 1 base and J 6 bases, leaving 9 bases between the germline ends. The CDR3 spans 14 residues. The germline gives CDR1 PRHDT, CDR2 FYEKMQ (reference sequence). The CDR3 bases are TGTGCCAGCAGCTTAGACCCGGCGTCCGGGGAGCTGTTTTTT. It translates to CASSLDPASGELFF.

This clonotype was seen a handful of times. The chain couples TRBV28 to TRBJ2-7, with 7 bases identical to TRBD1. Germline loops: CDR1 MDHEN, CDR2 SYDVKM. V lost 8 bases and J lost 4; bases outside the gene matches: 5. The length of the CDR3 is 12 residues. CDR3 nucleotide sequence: TGTGCCAGCGGACAGGCGATTTACGAGCAGTACTTC. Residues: CASGQAIYEQYF.